The 13 T cell receptor beta chains presented below share a single source sample, sequenced in a study of cytomegalovirus exposure and HLA in healthy donors. With 60 Vbeta and 13 Jbeta primers, the PCR was carried out. Profiled with immunoSEQ multiplex PCR; TCRdb holds only in-frame clones, not every one. There are about 150,000 clones in the sample; 60% to 80% occur only once, and around 13% lies in the top ten. Sequences were obtained from PBMCs. These receptors were taken from a man under 40 in good health and CMV-seropositive.

The rearrangement joins TRBV10-1 to TRBJ1-1; 7 nucleotides align to TRBD1. Germline CDR1 and CDR2: WNHNN and SYGVQD (reference sequence). Trimming cost V 2 bases and J 3 bases; bases outside gene matches: 15. The CDR3 has 18 residues. The CDR3 reads CASSEPERTGSKDTEAFF. In DNA form, the CDR3 reads TGCGCCAGCAGTGAGCCCGAAAGGACAGGTAGTAAGGACACTGAAGCTTTCTTT.

This clone has more than one count but fewer than ten. The chain couples TRBV27 to TRBJ1-4; D perhaps matches TRBD1 (6 bases). With 5 bases removed from V and 7 bases from J, the gap between germline ends came to 20 bases. Germline-derived CDR1 and CDR2 are MNHEY and SMNVEV (reference sequence). The length of the CDR3 is 16 residues. This CDR3 reads CASSPRTDRDGEKLFF. Here the CDR3 DNA reads TGTGCCAGCAGTCCCAGGACGGACAGAGACGGTGAAAAACTGTTTTTT.

This clone was seen once. The J gene is TRBJ2-7, the V gene TRBV15; TRBD1 might be the D (6 bases). The CDR3 contains 19 residues. Trimming took off 1 base at V and 2 bases at J, with 24 bases between the two ends. Germline V gene data show CDR1 as LNHNV and CDR2 as YYDKDF (reference sequence). CDR3 nucleotide sequence: TGTGCCACCAGCAGAGGCTTTACAGGCTCCGGGACATCGGCCTACGAGCAGTACTTC. Protein sequence: CATSRGFTGSGTSAYEQYF.

The rearrangement links TRBV14 to TRBJ2-7; D not resolved. This CDR3 contains 12 residues. V was trimmed by 2 bases and J by 3 bases, leaving 5 bases between them. Germline loops: CDR1 SGHDN, CDR2 FVKESK. The CDR3 sequence is CASSQLSYEQYF. CDR3 nucleotides: TGTGCCAGCAGCCAACTTAGCTACGAGCAGTACTTC.

This rearrangement joins TRBV4-2 to TRBJ2-7; possibly TRBD2 for D (5 bases). V dropped 0 bases and J dropped 3 bases, with 15 bases sitting between them. This CDR3 region has 16 residues. Germline V gene data show CDR1 as LGHNA and CDR2 as YNFKEQ. The CDR3 DNA sequence: TGTGCCAGCAGCCAAGACGTGGTAGAAGGAGGCTACGAGCAGTACTTC. It is translated as CASSQDVVEGGYEQYF.

In regard to this clone: The junction departs from the called germline gene at one end, perhaps through a read error. V usage is TRBV7-9 and J usage is TRBJ2-7; a possible D gene is TRBD2 (6 bases). This CDR3 has 11 amino acids. CDR1 and CDR2 from the germline V gene are SEHNR and FQNEAQ (reference sequence). The CDR3 is CASGRTYEQYF. The CDR3 nucleotides are TGTGCCAGCGGGAGGACCTACGAGCAGTATTTC. Full variable domain (outside the CDR3, taken from reference TRBV7-9 and TRBJ2-7): DTGVSQNPRHKITKRGQNVTFRCDPISEHNRLYWYRQTLGQGPEFLTYFQNEAQLEKSRLLSDRFSAERPKGSFSTLEIQRTEQGDSAMYLCASGRTYEQYFGPGTRLTVT.

The V call is TRBV28, the J call TRBJ1-4, with TRBD1 matching over 9 bases. Germline CDR1 reads MDHEN; CDR2 reads SYDVKM. V lost 2 bases and J lost 9; bases outside the gene matches: 10. This CDR3 spans 16 amino acids. The chain's CDR3 is CASSLPDGTGSQKLFF. The CDR3 DNA follows: TGTGCCAGCAGTTTACCGGACGGGACAGGGTCGCAAAAACTGTTTTTT.

The chain carries TRBV6-1 and TRBJ1-1; 8 bases agree with TRBD1. The CDR3 covers 14 residues. Germline V gene sequence: CDR1 MNHNS, CDR2 SASEGT. V lost 6 bases, J lost 4 bases, and 7 bases stayed unmatched. CDR3 in amino acids: CASREQGGFTEAFF. The CDR3 bases are TGTGCCAGCAGGGAACAGGGGGGATTCACTGAAGCTTTCTTT.

The V gene is TRBV6-5, the J gene TRBJ2-4, with 7 nucleotides matching TRBD1. V lost 5 bases to trimming and J lost 6 bases; unmatched junction nucleotides: 10. This CDR3 contains 15 residues. Germline V lookup: CDR1 MNHEY, CDR2 SVGAGI. CDR3 coding DNA: TGTGCCAGCAGTCCGTCAGGGGGTGAAGGAAACATTCAGTACTTC. Protein product: CASSPSGGEGNIQYF.

This chain uses TRBV28 with TRBJ2-1; no clear D gene. Trimming removed 2 bases at V and 6 bases at J, with 8 bases between. The CDR3 spans 13 residues. Germline V gene lookup returns CDR1 MDHEN and CDR2 SYDVKM. The DNA for the CDR3 is TGTGCCAGCAGTTTACCAGATCCCAATGAGCAGTTCTTC. Amino acid sequence: CASSLPDPNEQFF.

The gene calls are TRBV29-1 and TRBJ2-2; tentative D call: TRBD2 (5 bases). This CDR3 contains 12 residues. V was trimmed by 0 bases and J by 7 bases, leaving 6 bases between them. Per germline, CDR1 SQVTM and CDR2 ANQGSEA. CDR3 bases: TGCAGCGTTGAAGACGGGGTCGGGGAGCTGTTTTTT. It yields the protein CSVEDGVGELFF.

The rearrangement links TRBV6-1 to TRBJ2-7; 11 bases match TRBD1. CDR3 length: 17 residues. In germline, CDR1 is MNHNS, CDR2 SASEGT. V shed 3 bases, J shed 2 bases, and the junction held 9 bases outside the gene matches. The CDR3 DNA follows: TGTGCCAGCAGTGACGGAGGGACAGGGGGTATCCCCTACGAGCAGTACTTC. Residues: CASSDGGTGGIPYEQYF.

The rearrangement links TRBV5-4 to TRBJ1-4; 10 nucleotides line up with TRBD1. The CDR3 extends over 17 amino acids. Germline values: CDR1 SGHNT, CDR2 YYREEE (reference sequence). The V gene end was trimmed by 4 bases and the J gene end by 5 bases; junction bases not matched to a gene: 11. The CDR3 spells CASSPISPGQGNEKLFF. CDR3 bases: TGTGCCAGCAGCCCTATCTCTCCGGGACAGGGGAATGAAAAACTGTTTTTT. Complete variable domain (other parts from reference TRBV5-4 and TRBJ1-4): ETGVTQSPTHLIKTRGQQVTLRCSSQSGHNTVSWYQQALGQGPQFIFQYYREEENGRGNFPPRFSGLQFPNYSSELNVNALELDDSALYLCASSPISPGQGNEKLFFGSGTQLSVL.